Listed below are T cell receptor beta chains from one sample, sequenced in a study of tissue T cells after allogeneic stem cell transplantation. Only in-frame clones appear in the TCRdb table, and some are missing; sequencing was by immunoSEQ multiplex PCR. The sample consists of thousands of clones, roughly 62% of them appearing once. Source: tissue from the jejunum, taken at autopsy. These receptors were taken from a male donor aged 60 or older with lung cancer. Both conserved end residues are part of each CDR3. D genes are given only for firm matches. Rows may omit the clone size; those that give it use once, few, many or a size class.

V gene: TRBV6-2/TRBV6-3
J gene: TRBJ2-3
clone size: .
D gene: .
CDR3 DNA: TGTGCCAGCAGTTTTCCCGACTGGAGCACAGATACGCAGTATTTT
CDR3 protein: CASSFPDWSTDTQYF

V gene: TRBV19
J gene: TRBJ1-3
clone size: once
D gene: .
CDR3 DNA: TGTGCCAGTAGTACGTGGCGGGCCAGCTCTGGAAACACCATATATTTT
CDR3 protein: CASSTWRASSGNTIYF

V gene: TRBV6-5
J gene: TRBJ1-3
clone size: .
D gene: TRBD1
CDR3 DNA: TGTGCCAGTCGCGACAGGGGCTTAAGAAACACCATATATTTT
CDR3 protein: CASRDRGLRNTIYF

V gene: TRBV29-1
J gene: TRBJ2-3
clone size: .
D gene: .
CDR3 DNA: TGCAGCGTTGGGCGAATAGAGAGGGATACGCAGTATTTT
CDR3 protein: CSVGRIERDTQYF

V gene: TRBV4-1
J gene: TRBJ2-1
clone size: .
D gene: TRBD2
CDR3 DNA: TGCGCCAGCAGCCAAGCAGGGTTGGGGAGGGGCGAGCAGTTCTTC
CDR3 protein: CASSQAGLGRGEQFF

V gene: TRBV30
J gene: TRBJ2-7
clone size: .
D gene: TRBD2
CDR3 DNA: TGTGCCTGGGGTATGCTGGGACTAGCGGGAGTCTTC
CDR3 protein: CAWGMLGLAGVF

V gene: TRBV6-5
J gene: TRBJ2-1
clone size: .
D gene: .
CDR3 DNA: TGTGCCAGCAGTTCGACTAGGAGCTCCTACAATGAGCAGTTCTTC
CDR3 protein: CASSSTRSSYNEQFF

V gene: TRBV6-2/TRBV6-3
J gene: TRBJ2-3
clone size: .
D gene: .
CDR3 DNA: TGTGCCAGCAGTTATACCACAGATACGCAGTATTTT
CDR3 protein: CASSYTTDTQYF

V gene: TRBV5-6
J gene: TRBJ2-7
clone size: medium-sized
D gene: .
CDR3 DNA: TGTGCCAGCGGACAGCAGTCCTACGAGCAGTACTTC
CDR3 protein: CASGQQSYEQYF

V gene: TRBV6-5
J gene: TRBJ1-1
clone size: few
D gene: .
CDR3 DNA: TGTGCCAGCAGTCCGCAGGGAGTTCATACTGAAGCTTTCTTT
CDR3 protein: CASSPQGVHTEAFF

V gene: TRBV4-3
J gene: TRBJ1-1
clone size: .
D gene: .
CDR3 DNA: TGCGCCAGCAGCCAAGGGACAGCGGCAGCTTTCTTT
CDR3 protein: CASSQGTAAAFF

V gene: TRBV29-1
J gene: TRBJ2-1
clone size: once
D gene: .
CDR3 DNA: TGCAGCGTCGAAGGACCGGACAGACGCTCCTACAATGAGCAGTTCTTC
CDR3 protein: CSVEGPDRRSYNEQFF

V gene: TRBV7-2
J gene: TRBJ2-3
clone size: .
D gene: .
CDR3 DNA: TGTGCCACACAGAGTCAACCCCCAGATACGCAGTATTTT
CDR3 protein: CATQSQPPDTQYF

V gene: TRBV6-4
J gene: TRBJ2-3
clone size: .
D gene: .
CDR3 DNA: TGTGCCAGCACTCTGGGGGGTACGAGTTCAGATACGCAGTATTTT
CDR3 protein: CASTLGGTSSDTQYF

V gene: TRBV15
J gene: TRBJ2-2
clone size: few
D gene: .
CDR3 DNA: TGTGCCACCGGGCGCCCCGCGAACACCGGGGAGCTGTTTTTT
CDR3 protein: CATGRPANTGELFF

V gene: TRBV4-1
J gene: TRBJ2-5
clone size: .
D gene: TRBD2
CDR3 DNA: TGCGCCAGCAGCCAAGGACTAGCGGGGGAGCGCCAAGAGACCCAGTACTTC
CDR3 protein: CASSQGLAGERQETQYF

V gene: TRBV6-5
J gene: TRBJ2-1
clone size: .
D gene: .
CDR3 DNA: TGTGCCAGCAGTACTCTAGTGGGAGGCATTGAGCAGTTCTTC
CDR3 protein: CASSTLVGGIEQFF

V gene: TRBV2
J gene: TRBJ1-5
clone size: .
D gene: .
CDR3 DNA: TGTGCCAGCAGGGAGCAATGGGGAGCAGGGCAGCCCCAGCATTTT
CDR3 protein: CASREQWGAGQPQHF

V gene: TRBV6-1
J gene: TRBJ1-1
clone size: .
D gene: .
CDR3 DNA: TGTGCCAGCAGTGATGGAGGCAGGGGCAACACTGAAGCTTTCTTT
CDR3 protein: CASSDGGRGNTEAFF

V gene: TRBV12-3/TRBV12-4
J gene: TRBJ1-1
clone size: .
D gene: .
CDR3 DNA: TGTGCCAGCAGTTTATTCCTCACTGAAGCTTTCTTT
CDR3 protein: CASSLFLTEAFF